A single sample is the source of the 14 T cell receptor beta chains below, sequenced in a study of technical replicates of blood from several donors. Using immunoSEQ multiplex PCR, the repertoire was profiled, and TCRdb retains in-frame clones only, with some absent. This table has roughly 12,000 clones, 79% appearing once. The sample comprised PBMCs. All receptors come from a human donor in good health.

The gene calls are TRBV7-9 and TRBJ2-5; tentative D call: TRBD1 (6 bases). V was trimmed by 5 bases and J by 0 bases, leaving 10 bases between them. The CDR3 contains 14 residues. The germline gives CDR1 SEHNR, CDR2 FQNEAQ (reference sequence). The CDR3, as DNA: TGTGCCAGCAGCCCCGGACAGAACCAAGAGACCCAGTACTTC. It yields the protein CASSPGQNQETQYF. Full variable domain (missing parts from reference TRBV7-9 and TRBJ2-5): DTGVSQNPRHKITKRGQNVTFRCDPISEHNRLYWYRQTLGQGPEFLTYFQNEAQLEKSRLLSDRFSAERPKGSFSTLEIQRTEQGDSAMYLCASSPGQNQETQYFGPGTRLLVL.

The chain employs TRBV5-6 and TRBJ2-5; 8 bases align to TRBD1. CDR3 length: 15 residues. V dropped 4 bases and J dropped 2; count of bases not matched to a gene: 7. Germline assignment: CDR1 SGHDT and CDR2 YYEEEE. The CDR3 loop reads CASSPDRGIQETQYF. The CDR3 region has the DNA TGTGCCAGCAGCCCCGACAGGGGTATTCAAGAGACCCAGTACTTC.

The chain is built from TRBV2 and TRBJ2-3; D might be TRBD2 (6 bases). Trimming took 4 bases from V and 2 from J, leaving 13 bases between them. The CDR3 length is 15 residues. Germline V gene sequence: CDR1 SNHLY, CDR2 FYNNEI. CDR3 sequence (DNA): TGTGCCAGCAGTGGAGCGGGCGTTACCACAGATACGCAGTATTTT. It translates to CASSGAGVTTDTQYF.

The chain carries TRBV27 and TRBJ1-1; possibly TRBD1 for D (5 bases). Germline CDR1 MNHEY, CDR2 SMNVEV (reference sequence). V lost 0 bases to trimming and J lost 8 bases, with 10 bases between them. The CDR3 covers 13 residues. This CDR3 is CASSLSSDREAFF. The CDR3 DNA reads TGTGCCAGCAGTTTATCAAGTGACAGAGAAGCTTTCTTT.

The chain joins TRBV10-3 to TRBJ2-7, with D possibly being TRBD2 (5 bases). The V gene lost 4 bases and the J gene lost 5 bases, with 12 bases spanning the gap. The CDR3 loop spans 13 amino acids. Germline V gene lookup returns CDR1 ENHRY and CDR2 SYGVKD. CDR3 coding DNA: TGTGCCATCAGTGGTGAGGGTTCGGACGAGCAGTACTTC. This codes for CAISGEGSDEQYF.

CDR3 in DNA: TGCGCCAGCAGCTTCCTTAGCGGTACCACAGATACGCAGTATTTT. This gives the protein CASSFLSGTTDTQYF. The rearrangement links TRBV5-1 to TRBJ2-3, with a possible D match to TRBD2 (6 bases). The CDR3 runs to 15 residues. Germline V gives CDR1 SGHRS, CDR2 YFSETQ. The ends were cut back, 2 bases at V and 2 bases at J, with 12 bases in the middle.

This chain joins TRBV19 and TRBJ2-7; D not resolved. From germline, CDR1 is LNHDA and CDR2 SQIVND (reference sequence). V was cut by 4 bases and J by 1 base, with 14 bases left in between. The CDR3 has 15 amino acids. The CDR3 loop is CASSNAAAWSYEQYF. CDR3 bases: TGTGCCAGTAGTAACGCGGCAGCTTGGTCCTACGAGCAGTACTTC. Full variable domain (missing parts from reference TRBV19 and TRBJ2-7): DGGITQSPKYLFRKEGQNVTLSCEQNLNHDAMYWYRQDPGQGLRLIYYSQIVNDFQKGDIAEGYSVSREKKESFPLTVTSAQKNPTAFYLCASSNAAAWSYEQYFGPGTRLTVT.

This sequence joins TRBV18 and TRBJ1-2, with 10 nucleotides matching TRBD1. The CDR3 covers 18 residues. The germline CDR1 and CDR2 sequences are KGHSH and LQKENI. V was pared by 3 bases and J by 7 bases, with 17 bases of the junction left unmatched. The CDR3 nucleotides are TGTGCCAGCTCACCGAGACAGGGGGCGGGAAGTAATCTGCGTGGCTACACCTTC. This gives the protein CASSPRQGAGSNLRGYTF.

V and J are TRBV6-1 and TRBJ2-1; D is uncertain. Germline V gene sequence: CDR1 MNHNS, CDR2 SASEGT. V was clipped by 2 bases and J by 3 bases, with 11 bases between them. The CDR3 totals 15 residues. The DNA for the CDR3 is TGTGCCAGCAGTGAACACAGCCCGGACTACAATGAGCAGTTCTTC. This encodes CASSEHSPDYNEQFF.

This chain connects TRBV29-1 to TRBJ2-3; 8 nucleotides agree with TRBD1. Germline CDR1 and CDR2: SQVTM and ANQGSEA. The CDR3 runs to 13 residues. V dropped 4 bases and J dropped 6; count of bases not matched to a gene: 6. The CDR3 coding sequence is TGCAGCGTTGGCCAGGGGGCAGTTGATACGCAGTATTTT. It is translated as CSVGQGAVDTQYF.

The rearrangement joins TRBV15 to TRBJ2-1; TRBD2 matches at 9 bases. The ends lost 4 bases at V and 9 bases at J; junction bases unmatched: 16. The CDR3 is 17 residues long. Germline V gene lookup returns CDR1 LNHNV and CDR2 YYDKDF (reference sequence). CDR3 amino acids: CATSTGGREGIPGEQFF. CDR3 nucleotide sequence: TGTGCCACCAGCACGGGGGGGCGGGAGGGGATTCCTGGTGAGCAGTTCTTC.

This sequence joins TRBV7-6 and TRBJ2-1, with TRBD1 matching 7 bases. V was pared by 0 bases and J by 8 bases, with 4 bases of the junction left unmatched. Germline V gene sequence: CDR1 SGHVS, CDR2 FNYEAQ. The CDR3 covers 14 residues. In nucleotides, the CDR3 is TGTGCCAGCAGCTTAGCAGGGGGCGTGGATGAGCAGTTCTTC. Residues: CASSLAGGVDEQFF.

The V gene is TRBV29-1, the J gene TRBJ1-2; D not resolved. The CDR3 is 13 residues long. Germline CDR1 reads SQVTM; CDR2 reads ANQGSEA. The V and J ends lost 4 bases and 4 bases respectively, with 13 bases between them. The CDR3 DNA sequence: TGCAGCGTTGGGGCAGAAACCGTCTATGGCTACACCTTC. It codes for CSVGAETVYGYTF.

The genes are TRBV4-2 and TRBJ2-7; 9 nucleotides agree with TRBD2. Trimming took 0 bases from V and 0 from J; bases not matched to a gene: 0. The germline CDR1 and CDR2 sequences are LGHNA and YNFKEQ. This CDR3 is 15 amino acids long. CDR3 coding DNA: TGTGCCAGCAGCCAAGAGCGGGAGGGCTCCTACGAGCAGTACTTC. Amino acid sequence: CASSQEREGSYEQYF.